This entry concerns a single T cell receptor beta chain. Germline CDR1 and CDR2: MNHEY and SMNVEV (reference sequence). Germline trimming cut 2 bases from V and 4 bases from J; bases unmatched to any gene: 6. CDR3 length: 15 amino acids. The sample is drawn from a study of blood T cell repertoires in COVID-19. Study-wide context: Samples representing acute and convalescent COVID-19 were sourced from the United States, Italy and Spain.

TCRdb's copy holds only in-frame clones and misses some; the assay was immunoSEQ multiplex PCR. The table records 350,000 to 450,000 clones, about 88% of them present only once. The sample was PBMCs or T cells enriched from blood (not recorded which). The rearrangement links TRBV27 to TRBJ2-7, with TRBD1 identical over 9 bases. The clonotype originates from a woman in her late teens or twenties who had been exposed to COVID-19. The CDR3 sequence: CASSLGTGFLYEQYF. CDR3 nucleotide sequence: TGTGCCAGCAGTTTAGGGACAGGGTTTCTTTACGAGCAGTACTTC.